The source of this T cell receptor (beta chain) is a study of blood T cell repertoires in COVID-19. Across the study: PBMCs, B-cell-depleted T cells, or T cells provided the cDNA or gDNA that made up the material.

Per the germline V gene, CDR1 is SQVTM and CDR2 is ANQGSEA. The junction had 5 bases not matched to a gene; V was cut back by 3 bases and J by 0 bases. This CDR3 comprises 15 residues. The data were produced by immunoSEQ multiplex PCR, yet TCRdb's version contains in-frame clones alone and is incomplete. The sample has roughly 150,000 clones; more than 65% are singletons. What was sequenced was peripheral blood. The TCR comes from a woman in her forties or fifties with acute or convalescent COVID-19. The chain carries TRBV29-1 and TRBJ2-1; 7 bases are a match to TRBD2. This CDR3 reads CSVEGQRGSYNEQFF. The CDR3 DNA sequence: TGCAGCGTTGAGGGTCAGCGGGGCTCCTACAATGAGCAGTTCTTC.